Sequencing of this T cell receptor (beta chain) was carried out in a study of blood T cell repertoires in COVID-19. The wider study: The analysed material was cDNA or gDNA that came from T cells, B-cell-depleted T cells, or PBMCs.

This CDR3 is 15 amino acids long. Germline CDR1 reads LNHDA; CDR2 reads SQIVND (reference sequence). With 2 bases removed from V and 2 bases from J, the gap between germline ends came to 12 bases. As originally analysed: Amplification of reference gene primers was used by the study to estimate nucleated cell counts. This table comes from immunoSEQ multiplex PCR, and its TCRdb copy is limited to in-frame clones, with some not included. V, J and clone size derive from that table, while D and trimming were established from the DNA sequence. Here the sample spans some 340,000 clones, 75% to 90% being singletons.

Input material: peripheral blood. The clonotype originates from a woman under 30 with acute or convalescent COVID-19. The genes are TRBV19 and TRBJ1-2; D unresolved. The CDR3 sequence is CASSILRTGNYGYTF. In DNA form, the CDR3 reads TGTGCCAGTAGTATACTCCGGACGGGGAACTATGGCTACACCTTC.